These T cell receptor beta chains were read from a single sample in a study of T cell responses to AZD1222 COVID-19 vaccine. The table came from immunoSEQ multiplex PCR; TCRdb's copy has only in-frame clones and leaves some out. The sample lists about 110,000 clones, 75% to 90% seen once, with approximately 4.7% in the top ten. This specimen was peripheral blood, taken on day 0 of AZD1222 vaccination. Receptors were obtained from an adult in good health. The CDR3 runs from the conserved cysteine through the conserved F or W. The D gene is left open where the match is weak. Clone size, where shown, is once, few, many, or a class for clones that have expanded.

once	TRBV18	TRBJ2-1	TRBD2	TGTGCCAGCTCAAGGGGAGGGACCCCCGGAGCTAACAATGAGCAGTTCTTC	CASSRGGTPGANNEQFF
-	TRBV29-1	TRBJ2-7	-	TGCAGCGTTAGAGTTGGGCAGGGGTTACGCGAGCAGTACTTC	CSVRVGQGLREQYF
-	TRBV11-3	TRBJ2-2	-	TGTGCCAGCAGCTCGAGAGGTACCCCGGGGTCCGGGGAGCTGTTTTTT	CASSSRGTPGSGELFF
-	TRBV5-6	TRBJ2-7	-	TGTGCCAGCACCCTTGAAGGCGAGCAGTACTTC	CASTLEGEQYF
-	TRBV7-9	TRBJ2-2	-	TGTGCCAGCGGGCCTGGGCCCACCGGGGAGCTGTTTTTT	CASGPGPTGELFF
-	TRBV5-1	TRBJ1-2	TRBD1	TGCGCCAGCAGCTTGAGTCAGACAGGGGGTTTAGCTGGCTACACCTTC	CASSLSQTGGLAGYTF
-	TRBV7-9	TRBJ1-5	-	TGTGCCAGCAGCTTAGGGGGGGCGGTTCAGCCCCAGCATTTT	CASSLGGAVQPQHF
-	TRBV9	TRBJ1-1	-	TGTGCCAGCAGCCATAGGGGAAACACTGAAGCTTTCTTT	CASSHRGNTEAFF
-	TRBV5-6	TRBJ1-2	-	TGTGCCAGCAGCTTGGGCAGGAACTATGGCTACACCTTC	CASSLGRNYGYTF
few	TRBV29-1	TRBJ2-5	TRBD1	TGCAGCGGTCTCAGGGGGCGAGAGACCCAGTACTTC	CSGLRGRETQYF
-	TRBV7-6	TRBJ1-4	-	TGTGCCAGCAGCTTTGGGGCCTCCTCGGGAACTAATGAAAAACTGTTTTTT	CASSFGASSGTNEKLFF
-	TRBV9	TRBJ2-5	-	TGTGCCAGCAGCTACCGACTAAAAGAGACCCAGTACTTC	CASSYRLKETQYF
once	TRBV27	TRBJ2-3	-	TGTGCCAGCGGACGGGACTCCGCCAGGCGAGATACGCAGTATTTT	CASGRDSARRDTQYF
once	TRBV6-5	TRBJ2-2	-	TGTGCCAGCAGTTACTCCCGACGGACCGGGGAGCTGTTTTTT	CASSYSRRTGELFF
few	TRBV9	TRBJ1-1	-	TGTGCCAGCAGCGTAGCGGACACTGAAGCTTTCTTT	CASSVADTEAFF
once	TRBV23-1	TRBJ2-7	TRBD2	TGCGCCAGCAGTCGCTCCCCGGTTTTAACTAGCGGGCGCACTCCTTCCTACGAGCAGTACTTC	CASSRSPVLTSGRTPSYEQYF